A selection of T cell receptor beta chains follows, all from one sample in a study of T cell changes during pregnancy in multiple sclerosis. Clones were sequenced by immunoSEQ multiplex PCR, and TCRdb holds only the in-frame ones, with some missing. Of approximately 46,000 clones listed, roughly 92% were seen once; the top ten hold around 0.37%. This sample comprised CD4+ T cells from peripheral blood mononuclear cells, obtained after pregnancy. These receptors were collected from a female donor with multiple sclerosis, enrolled in a pregnancy study. CDR3s leave out the opening cysteine and the closing phenylalanine or tryptophan. Fields, in order: J gene, V gene, clone size, CDR3 protein. Only some rows state a clone size, as once, few, many or a class for expanded clones.

TRBJ2-3	TRBV27	.	ASTSVRTDTQY
TRBJ1-2	TRBV30	.	AWSPAGRGYGYT
TRBJ1-2	TRBV6-1	once	ASSESGGNYGYT
TRBJ1-2	TRBV6-5	once	ASSFAGSRAYGYT
TRBJ2-1	TRBV7-8	.	ASSLVLTTFYNEQF
TRBJ2-7	TRBV28	.	ASGQQAYEQY
TRBJ2-4	TRBV5-1	.	ASSLGGTDLAKNIQY
TRBJ1-2	TRBV30	.	AWNLGTATFYGYT
TRBJ1-2	TRBV7-9	.	ASSRNQRDYGYT
TRBJ2-7	TRBV5-5	.	ASSLRRDRGRELRYEQY
TRBJ2-3	TRBV19	.	ASRASPGAPTDTQY
TRBJ1-2	TRBV28	.	ASRQPGQSYGYT
TRBJ2-1	TRBV5-1	.	ASSSQGTSGNDEQF
TRBJ2-7	TRBV7-2	.	ASSFKTSGRPRSYEQY
TRBJ2-3	TRBV7-7	.	ASSPQAGAYTDTQY
TRBJ2-3	TRBV5-1	.	ASSQTGYNTQY
TRBJ1-5	TRBV5-1	once	ASSSLPGGPQH
TRBJ1-1	TRBV30	.	AWSVRGGTEAF
TRBJ2-1	TRBV2	.	ASRSGTSAFGEQF
TRBJ1-1	TRBV4-3	.	ASSLGNRGRGTEAF
TRBJ2-7	TRBV19	.	ASSISGQSYEQY
TRBJ1-1	TRBV30	.	ACPDLNTEAF